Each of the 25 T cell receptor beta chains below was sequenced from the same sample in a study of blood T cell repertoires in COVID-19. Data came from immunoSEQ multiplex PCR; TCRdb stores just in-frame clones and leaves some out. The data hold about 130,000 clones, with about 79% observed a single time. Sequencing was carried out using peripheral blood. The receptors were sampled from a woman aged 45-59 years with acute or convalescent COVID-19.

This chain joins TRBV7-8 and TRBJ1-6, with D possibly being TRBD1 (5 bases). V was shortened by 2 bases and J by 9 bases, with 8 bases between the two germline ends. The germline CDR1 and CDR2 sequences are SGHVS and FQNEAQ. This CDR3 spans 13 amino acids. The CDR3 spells CASSLTGGSPLHF. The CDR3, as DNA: TGTGCCAGCAGCTTAACGGGGGGTTCACCCCTCCACTTT.

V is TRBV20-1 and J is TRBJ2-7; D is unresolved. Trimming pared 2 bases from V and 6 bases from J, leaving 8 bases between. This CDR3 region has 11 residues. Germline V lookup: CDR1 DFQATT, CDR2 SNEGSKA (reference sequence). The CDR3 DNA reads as TGCAGTGCTAGATTACACAGCGAGCAGTACTTC. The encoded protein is CSARLHSEQYF.

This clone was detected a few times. The CDR3 DNA sequence: TGTGCCAGTACCGTGAAAGGGACAGGGAGAAACACTGAAGCTTTCTTT. Its protein product is CASTVKGTGRNTEAFF. This chain links TRBV19 with TRBJ1-1; the match to TRBD1 covers 9 bases. The CDR3 contains 16 residues. Trimming took 7 bases from V and 2 from J; bases not matched to a gene: 11. Germline lookup yields CDR1 LNHDA and CDR2 SQIVND (reference sequence). Together with reference TRBV19 and TRBJ1-1, the CDR3 gives the full variable domain: DGGITQSPKYLFRKEGQNVTLSCEQNLNHDAMYWYRQDPGQGLRLIYYSQIVNDFQKGDIAEGYSVSREKKESFPLTVTSAQKNPTAFYLCASTVKGTGRNTEAFFGQGTRLTVV.

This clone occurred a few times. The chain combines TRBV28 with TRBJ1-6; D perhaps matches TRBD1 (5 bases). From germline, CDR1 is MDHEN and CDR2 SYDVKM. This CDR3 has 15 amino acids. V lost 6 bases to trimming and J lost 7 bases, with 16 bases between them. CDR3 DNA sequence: TGTGCCAGCAGGGAATGGGGGGGTGCCAATTCACCCCTCCACTTT. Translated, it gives CASREWGGANSPLHF.

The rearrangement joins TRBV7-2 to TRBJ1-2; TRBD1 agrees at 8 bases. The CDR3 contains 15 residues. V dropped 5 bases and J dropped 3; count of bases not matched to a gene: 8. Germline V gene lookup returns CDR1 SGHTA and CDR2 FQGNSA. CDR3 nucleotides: TGTGCCAGCAGCCCCGGAAGACAGGGGTACTATGGCTACACCTTC. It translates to CASSPGRQGYYGYTF. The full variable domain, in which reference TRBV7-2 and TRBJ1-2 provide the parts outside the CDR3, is GAGVSQSPSNKVTEKGKDVELRCDPISGHTALYWYRQSLGQGLEFLIYFQGNSAPDKSGLPSDRFSAERTGGSVSTLTIQRTQQEDSAVYLCASSPGRQGYYGYTFGSGTRLTVV.

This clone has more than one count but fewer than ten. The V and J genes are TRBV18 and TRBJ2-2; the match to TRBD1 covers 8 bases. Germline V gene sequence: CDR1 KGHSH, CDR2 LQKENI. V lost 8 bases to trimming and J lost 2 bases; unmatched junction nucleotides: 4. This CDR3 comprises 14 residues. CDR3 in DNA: TGTGCCAGCGCGGGGACAGGAAACACCGGGGAGCTGTTTTTT. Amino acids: CASAGTGNTGELFF.

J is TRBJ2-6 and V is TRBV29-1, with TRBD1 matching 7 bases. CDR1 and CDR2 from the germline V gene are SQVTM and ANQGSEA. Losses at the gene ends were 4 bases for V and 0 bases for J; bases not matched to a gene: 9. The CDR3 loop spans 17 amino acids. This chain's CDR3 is CSVGGRGPHSGANVLTF. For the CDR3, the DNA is TGCAGCGTTGGGGGAAGGGGGCCCCACTCTGGGGCCAACGTCCTGACTTTC. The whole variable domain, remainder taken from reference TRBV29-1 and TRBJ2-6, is SAVISQKPSRDICQRGTSLTIQCQVDSQVTMMFWYRQQPGQSLTLIATANQGSEATYESGFVIDKFPISRPNLTFSTLTVSNMSPEDSSIYLCSVGGRGPHSGANVLTFGAGSRLTVL.

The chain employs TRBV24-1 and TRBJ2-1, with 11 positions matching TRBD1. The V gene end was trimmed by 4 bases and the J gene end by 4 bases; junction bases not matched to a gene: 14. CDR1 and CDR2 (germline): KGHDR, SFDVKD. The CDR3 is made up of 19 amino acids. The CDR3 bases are TGTGCCACCAGTGACCCATCCGGGACAGGGGGTTCCACGTACAATGAGCAGTTCTTC. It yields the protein CATSDPSGTGGSTYNEQFF.

CDR3 in DNA: TGTGCCATCAAACTGACTGGAGATACGCAGTATTTT. This sequence encodes CAIKLTGDTQYF. The chain recombines TRBV10-3 with TRBJ2-3, with D uncertain. The CDR3 runs to 12 residues. Trimming took 7 bases from V and 5 from J, leaving 10 bases between them. The germline gives CDR1 ENHRY, CDR2 SYGVKD.

The DNA of the CDR3 is TGTGCCAGCAGCTTAGAGCGCCGTTCCTACGAGCAGTACTTC. Translating gives CASSLERRSYEQYF. The genes are TRBV11-2 and TRBJ2-7, with no clear D. Germline V gene lookup returns CDR1 SGHAT and CDR2 FQNNGV. V was shortened by 0 bases and J by 1 base, with 7 bases between the two germline ends. The CDR3 is 14 residues long.

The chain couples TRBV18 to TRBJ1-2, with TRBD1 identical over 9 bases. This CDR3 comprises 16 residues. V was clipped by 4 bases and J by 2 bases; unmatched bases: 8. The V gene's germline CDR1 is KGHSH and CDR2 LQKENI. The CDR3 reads CASSLGPGTGNYGYTF. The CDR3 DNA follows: TGTGCCAGCTCACTAGGGCCCGGGACAGGGAACTATGGCTACACCTTC.

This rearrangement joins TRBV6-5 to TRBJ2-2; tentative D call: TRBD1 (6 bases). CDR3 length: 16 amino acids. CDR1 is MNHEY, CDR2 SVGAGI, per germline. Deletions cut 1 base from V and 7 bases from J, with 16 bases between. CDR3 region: CASSYLLRGLGGELFF. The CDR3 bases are TGTGCCAGCAGTTACTTACTCAGGGGATTGGGCGGGGAGCTGTTTTTT.

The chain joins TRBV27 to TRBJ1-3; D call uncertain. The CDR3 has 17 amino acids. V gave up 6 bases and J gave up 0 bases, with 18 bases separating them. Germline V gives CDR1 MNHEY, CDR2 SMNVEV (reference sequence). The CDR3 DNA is TGTGCCAGCAGGCCAGGCATTGGGCCTTTCTCTGGAAACACCATATATTTT. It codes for CASRPGIGPFSGNTIYF.

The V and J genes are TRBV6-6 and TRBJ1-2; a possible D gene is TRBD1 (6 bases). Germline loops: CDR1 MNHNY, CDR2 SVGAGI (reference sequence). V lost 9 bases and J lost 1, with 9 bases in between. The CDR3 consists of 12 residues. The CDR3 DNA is TGTGCCAGTGGACAGTATAACTATGGCTACACCTTC. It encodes CASGQYNYGYTF.

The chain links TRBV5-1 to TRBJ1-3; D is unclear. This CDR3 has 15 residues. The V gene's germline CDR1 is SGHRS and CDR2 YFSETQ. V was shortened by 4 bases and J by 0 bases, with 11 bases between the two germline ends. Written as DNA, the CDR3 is TGCGCCAGCAGCCCCACGGGGAACTCTGGAAACACCATATATTTT. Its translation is CASSPTGNSGNTIYF.

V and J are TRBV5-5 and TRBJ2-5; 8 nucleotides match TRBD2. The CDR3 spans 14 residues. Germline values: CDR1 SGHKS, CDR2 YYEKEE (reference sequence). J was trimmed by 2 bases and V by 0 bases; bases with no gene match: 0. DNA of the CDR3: TGTGCCAGCAGCTTGGCGGGGGGGCAAGAGACCCAGTACTTC. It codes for CASSLAGGQETQYF.

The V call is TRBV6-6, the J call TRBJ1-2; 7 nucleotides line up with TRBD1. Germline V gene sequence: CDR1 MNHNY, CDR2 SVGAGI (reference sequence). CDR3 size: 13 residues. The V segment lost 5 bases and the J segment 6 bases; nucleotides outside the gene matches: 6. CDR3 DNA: TGTGCCAGCAGTCCGTATACAGGGGATGGCTACACCTTC. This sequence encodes CASSPYTGDGYTF.

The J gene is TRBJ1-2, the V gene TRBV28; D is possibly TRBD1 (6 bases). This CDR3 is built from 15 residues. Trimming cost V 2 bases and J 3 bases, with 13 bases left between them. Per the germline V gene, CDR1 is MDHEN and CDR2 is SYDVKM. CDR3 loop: CASSLPIQGYYGYTF. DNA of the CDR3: TGTGCCAGCAGTTTACCCATACAGGGTTACTATGGCTACACCTTC.

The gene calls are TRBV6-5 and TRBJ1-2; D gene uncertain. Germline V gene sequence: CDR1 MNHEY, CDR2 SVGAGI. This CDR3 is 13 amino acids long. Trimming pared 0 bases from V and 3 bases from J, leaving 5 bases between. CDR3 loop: CASSYSRDYGYTF. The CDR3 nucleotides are TGTGCCAGCAGTTACTCGCGGGACTATGGCTACACCTTC.

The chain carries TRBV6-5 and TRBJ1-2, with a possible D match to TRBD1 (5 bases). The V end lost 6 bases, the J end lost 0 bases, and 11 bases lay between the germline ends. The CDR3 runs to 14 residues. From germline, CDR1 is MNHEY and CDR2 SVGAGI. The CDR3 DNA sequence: TGTGCCAGCAGAAAAGGGGAAGCTAACTATGGCTACACCTTC. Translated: CASRKGEANYGYTF.

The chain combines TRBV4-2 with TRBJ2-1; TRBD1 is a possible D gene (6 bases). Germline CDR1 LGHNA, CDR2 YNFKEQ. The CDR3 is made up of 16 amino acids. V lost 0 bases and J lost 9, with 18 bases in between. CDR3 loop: CASSQDLGAPPVEQFF. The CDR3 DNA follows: TGTGCCAGCAGCCAAGATTTGGGGGCCCCACCGGTTGAGCAGTTCTTC.

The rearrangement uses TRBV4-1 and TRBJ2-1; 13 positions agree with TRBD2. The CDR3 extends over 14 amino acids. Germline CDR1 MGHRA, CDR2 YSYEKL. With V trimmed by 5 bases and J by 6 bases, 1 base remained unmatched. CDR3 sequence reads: CASSWTSGGNEQFF. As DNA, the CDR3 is TGCGCCAGCAGCTGGACTAGCGGGGGCAATGAGCAGTTCTTC.

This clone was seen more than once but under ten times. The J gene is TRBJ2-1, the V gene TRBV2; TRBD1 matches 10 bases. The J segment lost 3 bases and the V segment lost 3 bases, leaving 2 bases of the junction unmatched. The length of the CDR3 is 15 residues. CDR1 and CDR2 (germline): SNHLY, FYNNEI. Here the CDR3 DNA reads TGTGCCAGCAGTGAGGGGACAGGGGACTACAATGAGCAGTTCTTC. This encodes CASSEGTGDYNEQFF.

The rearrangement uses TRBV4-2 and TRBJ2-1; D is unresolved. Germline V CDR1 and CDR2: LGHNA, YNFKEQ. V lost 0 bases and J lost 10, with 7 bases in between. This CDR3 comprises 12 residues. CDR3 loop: CASSQDRLEQFF. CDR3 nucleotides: TGTGCCAGCAGCCAAGATCGACTCGAGCAGTTCTTC.

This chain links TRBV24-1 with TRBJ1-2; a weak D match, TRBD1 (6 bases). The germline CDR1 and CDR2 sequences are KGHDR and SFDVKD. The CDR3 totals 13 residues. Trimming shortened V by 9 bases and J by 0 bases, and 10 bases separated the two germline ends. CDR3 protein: CATRDTTNYGYTF. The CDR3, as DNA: TGTGCCACCCGGGACACCACTAACTATGGCTACACCTTC.